This TCR beta chain appears in the sequencing data of a study of blood T cells in healthy people across ages. Then a second PCR, running roughly 6 to 12 cycles, was carried out with a sample-barcoded 5' primer and a J-beta primer mix. Each CDR3 protein gets one entry after TCRdb re-called the 5' RACE reads with MiXCR. The table records about 780,000 distinct CDR3 sequences, about 26% of them present only once. The germline V gene has CDR1 SNHLY and CDR2 FYNNEI. CDR3 length equals 14 residues. Study conclusions and caveats: Aged donors had fewer naive CD4+ cells and lower diversity than long-lived donors. Older age went with lower TCR beta diversity per million T cells, in a roughly linear way.

As to this clonotype: Its antigen is unidentified. An end of the junction differs from the germline gene, which may be a read error.

The data also belong to a second study, concerning T cells of mothers and their children. As that study records: The whole RNA yield was converted to cDNA, approximately 1.6 ug per 15 ul. Sequencing got over 8 million TCR beta CDR3 reads from each mother and around 3 million from each child.

The TCR comes from a boy aged 5-17 years in good health. The chain recombines TRBV2 with TRBJ2-3, with 7 bases aligning to TRBD2. The sample comprised blood. The CDR3 is CASKREGRTDAQYF. Here the CDR3 DNA reads TGTGCCAGCAAGAGGGAGGGACGCACAGATGCGCAGTATTTT.